This T cell receptor (beta chain) was found in a study of shared clonotypes between healthy human individuals. The deep-level immunoSEQ assay was used. The repertoire was sequenced with immunoSEQ multiplex PCR; TCRdb's copy has only in-frame clones and lacks some. The table records about 490,000 clones, roughly 85% of them present only once. CDR3 length equals 16 residues. V lost 3 bases and J lost 9; bases outside the gene matches: 12. Germline values: CDR1 SGHNT, CDR2 YYREEE (reference sequence). This chain links TRBV5-4 with TRBJ2-1, with 10 bases that match TRBD2. The sequenced sample was PBMCs. This receptor was obtained from a woman in her thirties or forties in good health. Some clones in this sample may be carry-over from other donors' samples. The CDR3 sequence: CASSWGGLAGVGEQFF. Written as DNA, the CDR3 is TGTGCCAGCAGCTGGGGGGGTCTAGCGGGAGTAGGTGAGCAGTTCTTC.